This T cell receptor beta chain was sequenced for a study of OX40 agonist ivuxolimab in advanced cancers. Here immunoSEQ multiplex PCR was the method, and the copy in TCRdb shows in-frame clones only, minus some. The repertoire holds around 97,000 clones, with approximately 84% as singletons. The CDR3 consists of 17 residues. The V segment lost 4 bases and the J segment 4 bases; nucleotides outside the gene matches: 14. CDR1 is SGDLS and CDR2 is YYNGEE in the germline V gene. This chain connects TRBV9 to TRBJ1-2; 9 bases match TRBD1. The TCR comes from an adult with an advanced solid tumor such as melanoma, head and neck, liver or kidney cancer. Sample: CD4+ or CD8+ T cells sorted from blood, taken in a trial of the OX40 agonist ivuxolimab. In DNA form, the CDR3 reads TGTGCCAGCAGCACAAATGCCCGGGACAGGGAGTTCTATGGCTACACCTTC. Residues: CASSTNARDREFYGYTF. Full variable domain (rest looked up from reference TRBV9 and TRBJ1-2): DSGVTQTPKHLITATGQRVTLRCSPRSGDLSVYWYQQSLDQGLQFLIQYYNGEERAKGNILERFSAQQFPDLHSELNLSSLELGDSALYFCASSTNARDREFYGYTFGSGTRLTVV.